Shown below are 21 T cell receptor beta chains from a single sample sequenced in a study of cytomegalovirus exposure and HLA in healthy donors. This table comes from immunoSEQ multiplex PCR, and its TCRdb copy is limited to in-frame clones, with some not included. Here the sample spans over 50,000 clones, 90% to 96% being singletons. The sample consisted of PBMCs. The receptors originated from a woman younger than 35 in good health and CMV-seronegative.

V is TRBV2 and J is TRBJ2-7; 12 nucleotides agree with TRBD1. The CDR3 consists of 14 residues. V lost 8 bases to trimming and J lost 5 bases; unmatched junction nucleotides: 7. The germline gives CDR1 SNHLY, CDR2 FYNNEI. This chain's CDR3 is CASGPGQGANEQYF. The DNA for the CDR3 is TGTGCCAGCGGACCGGGACAGGGGGCCAACGAGCAGTACTTC.

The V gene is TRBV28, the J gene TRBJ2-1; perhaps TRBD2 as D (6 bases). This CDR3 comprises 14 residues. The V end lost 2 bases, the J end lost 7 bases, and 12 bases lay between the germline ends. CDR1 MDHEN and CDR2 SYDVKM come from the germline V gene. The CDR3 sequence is CASSLTGGWNEQFF. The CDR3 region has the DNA TGTGCCAGCAGTTTAACCGGGGGATGGAATGAGCAGTTCTTC.

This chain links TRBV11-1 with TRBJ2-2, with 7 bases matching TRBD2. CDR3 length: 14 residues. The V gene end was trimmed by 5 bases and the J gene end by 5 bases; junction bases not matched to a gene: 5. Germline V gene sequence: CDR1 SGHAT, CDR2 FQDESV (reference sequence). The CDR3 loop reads CASSTLGGTGELFF. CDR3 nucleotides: TGTGCCAGCAGCACCCTGGGGGGGACCGGGGAGCTGTTTTTT.

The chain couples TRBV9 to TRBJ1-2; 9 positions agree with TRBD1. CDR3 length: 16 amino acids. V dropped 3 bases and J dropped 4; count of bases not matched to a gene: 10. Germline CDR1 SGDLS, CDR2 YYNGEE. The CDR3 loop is CASSAPQGASLYGYTF. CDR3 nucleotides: TGTGCCAGCAGCGCACCACAGGGGGCATCTCTCTATGGCTACACCTTC. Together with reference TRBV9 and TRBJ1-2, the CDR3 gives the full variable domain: DSGVTQTPKHLITATGQRVTLRCSPRSGDLSVYWYQQSLDQGLQFLIQYYNGEERAKGNILERFSAQQFPDLHSELNLSSLELGDSALYFCASSAPQGASLYGYTFGSGTRLTVV.

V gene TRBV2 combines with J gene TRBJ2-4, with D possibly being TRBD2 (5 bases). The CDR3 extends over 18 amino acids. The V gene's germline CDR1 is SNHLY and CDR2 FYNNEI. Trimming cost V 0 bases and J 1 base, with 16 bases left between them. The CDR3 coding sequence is TGTGCCAGCAGTGAAGCGGGGTTTGGGCGGGTGGCCAAAAACATTCAGTACTTC. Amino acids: CASSEAGFGRVAKNIQYF. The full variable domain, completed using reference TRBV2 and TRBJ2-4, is EPEVTQTPSHQVTQMGQEVILRCVPISNHLYFYWYRQILGQKVEFLVSFYNNEISEKSEIFDDQFSVERPDGSNFTLKIRSTKLEDSAMYFCASSEAGFGRVAKNIQYFGAGTRLSVL.

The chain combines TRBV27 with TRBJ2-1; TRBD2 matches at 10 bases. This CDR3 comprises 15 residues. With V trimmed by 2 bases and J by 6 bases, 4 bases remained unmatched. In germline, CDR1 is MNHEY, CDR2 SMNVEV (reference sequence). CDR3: CASSLGPSGSNEQFF. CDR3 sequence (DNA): TGTGCCAGCAGTTTAGGGCCTAGCGGGAGCAATGAGCAGTTCTTC.

CDR3 region: CAITPSGANVLTF. The DNA for the CDR3 is TGTGCCATCACCCCGTCTGGGGCCAACGTCCTGACTTTC. This chain connects TRBV10-3 to TRBJ2-6, with no clear D. CDR1 ENHRY and CDR2 SYGVKD come from the germline V gene. The V gene lost 7 bases and the J gene lost 1 base, with 5 bases spanning the gap. The CDR3 has 13 residues.

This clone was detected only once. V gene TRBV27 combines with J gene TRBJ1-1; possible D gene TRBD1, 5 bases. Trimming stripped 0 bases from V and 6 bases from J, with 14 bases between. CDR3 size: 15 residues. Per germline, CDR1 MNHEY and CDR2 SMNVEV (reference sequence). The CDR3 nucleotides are TGTGCCAGCAGTTTATCGTGGGGCGGGGGGGCTGAAGCTTTCTTT. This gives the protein CASSLSWGGGAEAFF.

The CDR3 protein is CASLTDGGGEQFF. DNA of the CDR3: TGTGCCAGCCTTACTGACGGTGGCGGCGAGCAGTTCTTC. The chain combines TRBV2 with TRBJ2-1; D is ambiguous. Between the trimmed V and J ends, which lost 8 bases and 10 bases, there was a span of 18 bases. This CDR3 is built from 13 residues. The germline V gene has CDR1 SNHLY and CDR2 FYNNEI.

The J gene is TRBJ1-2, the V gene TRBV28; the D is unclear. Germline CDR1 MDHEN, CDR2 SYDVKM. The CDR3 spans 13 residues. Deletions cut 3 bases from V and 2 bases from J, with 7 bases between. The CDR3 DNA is TGTGCCAGCAGTTTCGGCAGGAACTATGGCTACACCTTC. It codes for CASSFGRNYGYTF.

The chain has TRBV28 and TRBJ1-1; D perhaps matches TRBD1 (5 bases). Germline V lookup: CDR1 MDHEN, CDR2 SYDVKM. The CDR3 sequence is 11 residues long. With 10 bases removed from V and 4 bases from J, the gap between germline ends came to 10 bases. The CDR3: CATGGATEAFF. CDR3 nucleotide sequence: TGTGCCACCGGTGGGGCCACTGAAGCTTTCTTT.

DNA for the CDR3: TGTGCCAGCAGGGGGACAGTCGGCAATCAGCCCCAGCATTTT. Translating gives CASRGTVGNQPQHF. The rearrangement joins TRBV28 to TRBJ1-5, with 7 bases matching TRBD1. The CDR3 totals 14 residues. Germline V gene data show CDR1 as MDHEN and CDR2 as SYDVKM. J lost 2 bases, V lost 6 bases, and 4 bases had no gene match.

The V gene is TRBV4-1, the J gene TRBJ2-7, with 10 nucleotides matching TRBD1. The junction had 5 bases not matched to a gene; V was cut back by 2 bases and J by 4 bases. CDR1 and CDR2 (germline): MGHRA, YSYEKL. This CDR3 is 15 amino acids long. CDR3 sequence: CASSQRQGALYEQYF. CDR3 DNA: TGCGCCAGCAGCCAAAGACAGGGGGCTCTGTACGAGCAGTACTTC.

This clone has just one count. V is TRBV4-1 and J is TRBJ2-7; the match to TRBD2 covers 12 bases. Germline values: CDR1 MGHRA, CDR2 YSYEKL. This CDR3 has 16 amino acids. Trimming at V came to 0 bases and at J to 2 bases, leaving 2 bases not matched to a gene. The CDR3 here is CASSQDPSGRAYEQYF. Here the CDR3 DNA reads TGCGCCAGCAGCCAAGATCCTAGCGGGAGGGCCTACGAGCAGTACTTC.

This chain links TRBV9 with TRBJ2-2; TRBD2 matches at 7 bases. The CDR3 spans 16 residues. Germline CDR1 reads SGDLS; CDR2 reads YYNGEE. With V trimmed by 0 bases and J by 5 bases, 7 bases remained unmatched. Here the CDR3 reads CASSVEWGGVTGELFF. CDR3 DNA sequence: TGTGCCAGCAGCGTAGAATGGGGGGGAGTAACCGGGGAGCTGTTTTTT.

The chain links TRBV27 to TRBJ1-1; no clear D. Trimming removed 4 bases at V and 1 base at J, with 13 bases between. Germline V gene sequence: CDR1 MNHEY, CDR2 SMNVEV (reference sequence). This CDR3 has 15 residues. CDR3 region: CASSSRSGGNTEAFF. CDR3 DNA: TGTGCCAGCAGTTCCCGGTCCGGAGGGAACACTGAAGCTTTCTTT.

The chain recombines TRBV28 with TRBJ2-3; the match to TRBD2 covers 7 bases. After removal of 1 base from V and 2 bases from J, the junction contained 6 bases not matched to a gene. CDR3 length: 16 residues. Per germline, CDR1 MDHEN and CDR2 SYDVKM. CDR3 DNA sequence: TGTGCCAGCAGTTTATATAAGCGGGGTCCCACAGATACGCAGTATTTT. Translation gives CASSLYKRGPTDTQYF.

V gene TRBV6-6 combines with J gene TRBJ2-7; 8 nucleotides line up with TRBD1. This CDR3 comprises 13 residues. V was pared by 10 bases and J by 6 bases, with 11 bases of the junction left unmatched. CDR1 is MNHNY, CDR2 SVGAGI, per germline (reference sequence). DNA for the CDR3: TGTGCCACCGCCCGCCACCAGGGGGCCGAGCAGTACTTC. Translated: CATARHQGAEQYF.

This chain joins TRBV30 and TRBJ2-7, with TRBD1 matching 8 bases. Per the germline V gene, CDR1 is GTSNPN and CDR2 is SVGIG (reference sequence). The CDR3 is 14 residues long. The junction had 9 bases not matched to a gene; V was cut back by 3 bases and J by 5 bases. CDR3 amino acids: CAWSGGRGLDEQYF. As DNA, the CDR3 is TGTGCCTGGAGCGGCGGCAGGGGGCTTGACGAGCAGTACTTC.

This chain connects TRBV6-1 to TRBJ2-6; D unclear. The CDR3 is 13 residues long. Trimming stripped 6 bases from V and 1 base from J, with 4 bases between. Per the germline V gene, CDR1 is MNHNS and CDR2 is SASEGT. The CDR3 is CASRRSGANVLTF. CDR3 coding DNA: TGTGCCAGCAGGAGGTCTGGGGCCAACGTCCTGACTTTC.

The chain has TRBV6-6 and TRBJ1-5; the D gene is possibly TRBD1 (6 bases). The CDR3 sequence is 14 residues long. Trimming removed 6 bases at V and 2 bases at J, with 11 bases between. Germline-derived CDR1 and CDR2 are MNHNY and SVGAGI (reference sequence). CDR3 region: CASSPPGGNQPQHF. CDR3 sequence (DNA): TGTGCCAGCAGCCCCCCAGGGGGCAATCAGCCCCAGCATTTT.